This T cell receptor (beta chain) emerged from a study of blood T cell dynamics during melanoma immunotherapy. Study background: Standard first-line treatment here was pembrolizumab or nivolumab plus ipilimumab in metastatic melanoma.

Time point here: pre-treatment baseline. Every bulk PBMC sample received the same 350 ng of DNA. Some clones are missing from TCRdb's copy, which holds only in-frame ones; the method was immunoSEQ multiplex PCR. This table holds approximately 15,000 clones, under 90% found once. The TCR was taken from a human donor with melanoma. The input for sequencing was blood, taken from a patient treated with checkpoint blockade.

DNA of the CDR3: TGCGCCAGCAGCTGGACAGGGGTGGTTGAAGCTTTCTTT. Residues: CASSWTGVVEAFF. The chain recombines TRBV5-1 with TRBJ1-1, with TRBD1 matching 9 bases. CDR3 size: 13 residues. The V gene end was trimmed by 3 bases and the J gene end by 7 bases; junction bases not matched to a gene: 4. Germline loops: CDR1 SGHRS, CDR2 YFSETQ.